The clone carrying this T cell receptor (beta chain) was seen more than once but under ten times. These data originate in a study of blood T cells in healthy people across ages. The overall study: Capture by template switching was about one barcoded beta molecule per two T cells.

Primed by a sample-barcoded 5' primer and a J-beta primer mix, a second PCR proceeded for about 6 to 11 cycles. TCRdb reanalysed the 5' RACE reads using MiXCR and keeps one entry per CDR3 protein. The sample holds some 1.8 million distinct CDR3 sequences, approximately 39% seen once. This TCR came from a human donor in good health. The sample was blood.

CDR3 in amino acids: CASSQRPNDRPGGYTF. DNA of the CDR3: TGCGCCAGCAGCCAGCGCCCCAATGACAGGCCGGGGGGCTACACCTTC. V usage is TRBV4-1 and J usage is TRBJ1-2; tentative D call: TRBD1 (6 bases). Germline V gives CDR1 MGHRA, CDR2 YSYEKL. The V end lost 3 bases, the J end lost 8 bases, and 22 bases lay between the germline ends. CDR3 length equals 16 residues.